The 4 T cell receptor beta chains below were found in one sample sequenced in a study of control samples from healthy donors and cancer patients. Clones were read by immunoSEQ multiplex PCR, and TCRdb kept only the in-frame ones, dropping some. The table records 120,000 to 150,000 clones, more than 80% of them present only once. Sequencing input: blood. The source of these receptors is a man younger than 35 in good health.

V usage is TRBV7-2 and J usage is TRBJ1-2; D gene uncertain. This CDR3 is 14 amino acids long. V was pared by 3 bases and J by 4 bases, with 12 bases between. Germline CDR1 is SGHTA and CDR2 is FQGNSA. CDR3: CASSFSPATYGYTF. CDR3 bases: TGTGCCAGCAGCTTCTCTCCAGCGACCTATGGCTACACCTTC.

The chain links TRBV5-1 to TRBJ1-1; D not resolved. The germline V gene has CDR1 SGHRS and CDR2 YFSETQ. Trimming left V 1 base short and J 1 base short, with 8 bases between. This CDR3 spans 14 amino acids. The CDR3 sequence: CASSLMEGNTEAFF. The CDR3 bases are TGCGCCAGCAGCTTGATGGAGGGGAACACTGAAGCTTTCTTT.

This chain connects TRBV18 to TRBJ1-1; D gene unclear. Trimming shortened V by 2 bases and J by 3 bases, and 4 bases separated the two germline ends. The CDR3 spans 12 residues. Germline V gene data show CDR1 as KGHSH and CDR2 as LQKENI. The chain's CDR3 is CASSPGHTEAFF. The CDR3 coding sequence is TGTGCCAGCTCACCAGGACACACTGAAGCTTTCTTT.

The CDR3 reads CASSLRQGPGSTEAFF. CDR3 coding DNA: TGCGCCAGCAGCTTACGACAGGGGCCAGGGAGCACTGAAGCTTTCTTT. The V call is TRBV5-1, the J call TRBJ1-1, with TRBD1 matching 8 bases. The junction had 10 bases not matched to a gene; V was cut back by 2 bases and J by 4 bases. Germline V gene data show CDR1 as SGHRS and CDR2 as YFSETQ. This CDR3 contains 16 residues.